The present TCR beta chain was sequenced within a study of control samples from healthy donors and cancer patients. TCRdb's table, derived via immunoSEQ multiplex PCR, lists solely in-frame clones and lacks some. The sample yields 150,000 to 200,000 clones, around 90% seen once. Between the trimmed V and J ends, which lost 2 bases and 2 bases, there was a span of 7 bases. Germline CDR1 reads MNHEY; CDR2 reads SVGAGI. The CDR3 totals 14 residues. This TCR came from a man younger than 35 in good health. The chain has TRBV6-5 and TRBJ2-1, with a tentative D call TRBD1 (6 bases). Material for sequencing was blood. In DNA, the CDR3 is TGTGCCAGCAGTTACCAGGGGACCTACAATGAGCAGTTCTTC. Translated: CASSYQGTYNEQFF.